One sample yielded the 8 T cell receptor beta chains listed below, sequenced in a study of molecular identifiers for immune sequencing clone quantification. Via MiXCR, TCRdb re-called the PCR reads, giving one row per CDR3 protein. This repertoire shows hundreds of thousands of distinct CDR3 sequences, just under 20% found once; its top ten account for around 0.86%. The sample consisted of naive CD8+ T cells from blood, with Jurkat cell RNA spiked in. Subset here: FACS-sorted CD8+CD4-CCR7+CD45RA+ naive T cells. These receptors were taken from a human donor in good health. Some libraries in this study had Jurkat cell RNA spiked in.

There are many counts of this clonotype. The chain links TRBV13 to TRBJ2-3; 10 bases are shared with TRBD1. The germline CDR1 and CDR2 sequences are PRHDT and FYEKMQ (reference sequence). This CDR3 contains 12 residues. V lost 9 bases and J lost 5; bases outside the gene matches: 2. The CDR3 sequence: CASGQGEDTQYF. CDR3 sequence (DNA): TGTGCCAGTGGACAGGGGGAAGATACGCAGTATTTT.

This clonotype was seen repeatedly, ten times or more. The chain uses TRBV6-5 and TRBJ1-5; D call uncertain. The germline V and J ends were trimmed by 5 bases and 1 base, with 12 bases remaining between them. This CDR3 is 15 amino acids long. CDR1 and CDR2 (germline): MNHEY, SVGAGI. CDR3 protein: CASSQFRESNQPQHF. In DNA, the CDR3 is TGTGCCAGCAGTCAATTTAGGGAAAGCAATCAGCCCCAGCATTTT.

There are many counts of this clonotype. V gene TRBV6-2 or TRBV6-3 combines with J gene TRBJ2-3, with 11 nucleotides matching TRBD2. J was trimmed by 5 bases and V by 5 bases; bases with no gene match: 9. CDR3 length: 16 residues. CDR1 and CDR2 (germline): MNHEY, SVGEGT. CDR3 sequence (DNA): TGTGCCAGCAGTCCTGTAGCGGGGGGGCCGGTAGATACGCAGTATTTT. Protein: CASSPVAGGPVDTQYF.

The V gene is TRBV20-1, the J gene TRBJ2-1; 10 bases match TRBD2. This CDR3 spans 14 amino acids. Germline CDR1 DFQATT, CDR2 SNEGSKA (reference sequence). With V trimmed by 2 bases and J by 9 bases, 7 bases remained unmatched. The CDR3 spells CSARLASGSREQFF. As DNA, the CDR3 is TGCAGTGCTAGATTGGCTAGCGGGAGTCGTGAGCAGTTCTTC.

The V call is TRBV27, the J call TRBJ2-1; tentative D call: TRBD1 (6 bases). This CDR3 is 14 amino acids long. Trimming took 5 bases from V and 8 from J, leaving 16 bases between them. Germline loops: CDR1 MNHEY, CDR2 SMNVEV (reference sequence). CDR3: CASSNQDRADEQFF. CDR3 DNA: TGTGCCAGCAGTAACCAGGACAGAGCCGATGAGCAGTTCTTC.

In this sample, this clonotype turned up many times. The genes are TRBV7-6 and TRBJ2-7; maybe TRBD1 (6 bases). Germline V lookup: CDR1 SGHVS, CDR2 FNYEAQ. V lost 5 bases and J lost 3, with 17 bases in between. The CDR3 loop spans 15 amino acids. The CDR3 sequence is CASSPGHSGDYEQYF. CDR3 nucleotide sequence: TGTGCCAGCAGCCCGGGGCACTCAGGGGACTACGAGCAGTACTTC.

This clonotype was detected many times. V and J are TRBV7-2 and TRBJ2-3, with TRBD2 matching 10 bases. Trimming removed 5 bases from V and 2 bases from J; junction bases left unmatched: 7. CDR1 is SGHTA and CDR2 is FQGNSA in the germline V gene. The CDR3 runs 16 residues. This CDR3 is CASSKSGGAFTDTQYF. CDR3 nucleotides: TGTGCCAGCAGCAAGAGCGGGGGGGCGTTCACAGATACGCAGTATTTT.

In the case of this clonotype: A much larger clone differs by one base, so this may be a read error. This chain connects TRBV7-9 to TRBJ2-7; possibly TRBD2 for D (6 bases). CDR1 is SEHNR, CDR2 FQNEAQ, per germline (reference sequence). The CDR3 sequence is 15 residues long. Written as DNA, the CDR3 is TGTGCCAGCAGCGAGCGAACCGGGAGCCGCAACGAGCGGTACTTC. Translated: CASSERTGSRNERYF.